The following is a TCR beta chain sequence with its context. Its specificity is not known. The data are from a study of graft-versus-host responses after intestinal transplantation. Study-wide results and caveats: Ileal or blood samples showed some GvH clones first, and such clones were also found in recipient marrow.

This table comes from immunoSEQ multiplex PCR, and its TCRdb copy is limited to in-frame clones, with some not included. Of around 110,000 clones listed, 80% to 90% were seen once; the top ten hold around 0.73%. CDR1 is SNHLY, CDR2 FYNNEI, per germline. V dropped 5 bases and J dropped 4 bases, with 14 bases sitting between them. The CDR3 runs to 14 residues. The gene calls are TRBV2 and TRBJ1-1, with TRBD1 as a possible D gene (5 bases). The sequenced sample was unstimulated CD4+ T cells sorted from spleen or lymph node cells, obtained before transplant. This sequence was found in a human donor who was the organ donor for an intestinal transplant. CDR3 in amino acids: CASSSWGKVTEAFF. CDR3 nucleotides: TGTGCCAGCAGTTCCTGGGGGAAGGTCACTGAAGCTTTCTTT.